The entry that follows covers one T cell receptor (beta chain) sequence. Its specific antigen is unknown. Per-base qualities were not stored, and no clone one base away is much larger. This specimen belongs to a study of blood T cell repertoires in COVID-19 (dated by TCRdb to 2020 to 2021). Regarding the research as a whole: The collaborator samples originated in the United States, Italy and Spain and spanned the acute and convalescent phases of COVID-19. A freely available public database, intended as a resource for researchers studying the immune response to SARS-CoV-2, is where the repertoires were released. Deeply sampled blood TCRbeta repertoires from subjects exposed to, actively infected with, or recovered from COVID-19 were included in the dataset. Nearly every sample came with metadata listing a de-identified subject ID, COVID-19 status, age in years and sex. HLA class I and class II types, where available, came from metadata supplied by the sample provider rather than from assay-based typing. The material from the prospective study consisted of cDNA or gDNA derived from T cells, B-cell-depleted T cells, or PBMCs. The samples were drawn from two sources: the first 160 participants of the ongoing ImmuneRACE study, and fewer than 1,500 subjects contributed by 6 global collaborators.

Participants in the prospective study were aged roughly 18 to 89 years, lived in approximately 26 United States geographic areas, and enrolled through a virtual design. In the prospective study, cohorts were assigned on the basis of participant-reported clinical history obtained from a screening survey and a study questionnaire. ImmuneRACE Cohort 3 recovered participants were defined by two consecutive negative NP/OP PCR tests, healthcare professional clearance, or symptom resolution. Each participant in the prospective study had whole blood, serum and a nasopharyngeal or oropharyngeal swab collected by mobile phlebotomists. Participants in the prospective study had the option to provide additional blood draws and questionnaires over a roughly two-month period. Before DNA extraction, prospective study blood samples were shipped either frozen or at room temperature. In the germline V gene (reference sequence), CDR1 corresponds to LGHDT and CDR2 to YNNKEL. Measured from the cysteine to the phenylalanine, the CDR3 is 15 residues long. Only the CDR3 region is kept as DNA, spanning 45 bases read in frame from base 1. The V end loses 2 bases and the J end loses 10 bases, and a stretch of 15 bases separates them.

The immunoSEQ Assay, a bias-controlled multiplex PCR, was used to amplify TCRbeta CDR3 regions from genomic DNA. Turning to the authors' computational methods: The number of nucleated cells in each sample was estimated from the amplification of reference gene primers within the assay. Sequence reads were collapsed and filtered to measure the absolute abundance of every unique TCRbeta CDR3 rearrangement. For each sample, productive Simpson clonality was calculated as the square root of Simpson's diversity index over productive rearrangements. TCRdb limited this immuneACCESS table to in-frame rearrangements with V and J called. A share of clones is missing; checked studies link under half to unresolved V genes, and the rest is unexplained. The D gene and trimming were derived from the DNA, and the V and J assignments and clone size from that table. The sample table lists a few hundred thousand clones, 80% to 85% of them with a count of one. Of the sample, less than 6% falls within the top ten clones.

Overall results and qualifications from the work: The amount of clinical and demographic metadata varied by source and participant and was provided uncurated.

This TCR was recovered from a woman in her forties or fifties who had recovered from COVID-19. The sample comprised PBMCs or T cells enriched from blood (not recorded which). The chain uses TRBV3-1 (or the pseudogene TRBV3-2) and TRBJ1-6, with an unclear D gene assignment. In nucleotides, the sequence is TGTGCCAGCAGCCAATATCTACGCGGGGTCTCACCCCTCCACTTT. The encoded protein is CASSQYLRGVSPLHF.